The text below deals with one TCR beta chain. Germline loops: CDR1 SGHTA, CDR2 FQGTGA. With 5 bases removed from V and 6 bases from J, the gap between germline ends came to 13 bases. The CDR3 consists of 13 residues. These data belong to a study of cytomegalovirus exposure and HLA in healthy donors. Both 60 Vbeta primers and 13 Jbeta primers went into the PCR. Method: immunoSEQ multiplex PCR; TCRdb's copy keeps in-frame clones and lacks some. The sample consists of about 180,000 clones, 70% to 80% of them appearing once. V usage is TRBV7-3 and J usage is TRBJ1-2; maybe TRBD1 (5 bases). The source is a man younger than 35 in good health and CMV-seronegative. Sequenced: PBMCs. The DNA for the CDR3 is TGTGCCAGCAGCCGCGGGGGGAGCCATGGCTACACCTTC. This gives the protein CASSRGGSHGYTF.